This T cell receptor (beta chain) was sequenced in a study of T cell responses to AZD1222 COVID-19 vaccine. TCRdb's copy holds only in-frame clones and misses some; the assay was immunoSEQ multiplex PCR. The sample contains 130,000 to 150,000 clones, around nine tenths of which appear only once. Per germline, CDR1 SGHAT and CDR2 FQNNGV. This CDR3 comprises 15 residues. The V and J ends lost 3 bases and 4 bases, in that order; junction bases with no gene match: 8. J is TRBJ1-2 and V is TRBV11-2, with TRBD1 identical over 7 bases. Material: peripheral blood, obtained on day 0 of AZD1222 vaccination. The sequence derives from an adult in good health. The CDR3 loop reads CASSFGTEFSYGYTF. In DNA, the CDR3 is TGTGCCAGCAGCTTCGGGACAGAGTTTTCCTATGGCTACACCTTC. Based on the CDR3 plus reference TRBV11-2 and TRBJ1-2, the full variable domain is EAGVAQSPRYKIIEKRQSVAFWCNPISGHATLYWYQQILGQGPKLLIQFQNNGVVDDSQLPKDRFSAERLKGVDSTLKIQPAKLEDSAVYLCASSFGTEFSYGYTFGSGTRLTVV.